Below are 25 T cell receptor beta chains sequenced from a single sample in a study of T cells after yellow fever vaccination. MiXCR, run by TCRdb on the 5' RACE reads, gives a single entry per CDR3 protein. The sample records about 220,000 distinct CDR3 sequences, about 3% being singletons. The specimen was CD4+ T cells sorted from PBMCs, collected 10 days after the yellow fever booster vaccination. These receptors all stem from a man in his late teens or twenties who received the YFV17D yellow fever vaccine.

This clonotype was counted at least ten times. The chain combines TRBV18 with TRBJ2-4; TRBD1 agrees at 7 bases. This CDR3 contains 14 residues. The ends lost 6 bases at V and 8 bases at J; junction bases unmatched: 10. CDR1 is KGHSH and CDR2 is LQKENI in the germline V gene. CDR3 sequence: CASSLSGQDHIQYF. Here the CDR3 DNA reads TGTGCCAGCTCGCTATCCGGACAGGACCACATTCAGTACTTC.

This clonotype came up many times. The chain links TRBV5-1 to TRBJ2-5; TRBD2 aligns across 12 bases. This CDR3 is built from 16 residues. Germline CDR1 reads SGHRS; CDR2 reads YFSETQ. With V trimmed by 0 bases and J by 5 bases, 5 bases remained unmatched. CDR3 region: CASSLGLAGDRETQYF. The CDR3, as DNA: TGCGCCAGCAGCTTGGGACTAGCGGGGGACCGGGAGACCCAGTACTTC.

This clonotype was seen repeatedly, ten times or more. The chain joins TRBV20-1 to TRBJ1-2; D unclear. The ends were cut back, 6 bases at V and 0 bases at J, with 11 bases in the middle. Per the germline V gene, CDR1 is DFQATT and CDR2 is SNEGSKA (reference sequence). There are 13 residues in the CDR3. CDR3: CSAYLFSNYGYTF. CDR3 DNA: TGCAGTGCGTACCTCTTTTCTAACTATGGCTACACCTTC.

V usage is TRBV2 and J usage is TRBJ1-6, with D possibly being TRBD1 (5 bases). In germline, CDR1 is SNHLY, CDR2 FYNNEI. Trimming pared 8 bases from V and 8 bases from J, leaving 10 bases between. There are 12 residues in the CDR3. The CDR3 region is CASGPQDSPLHF. The CDR3 DNA sequence: TGTGCCAGCGGCCCACAGGATTCACCCCTCCACTTT.

In this sample, this clonotype turned up a few times. The chain uses TRBV20-1 and TRBJ2-2, with unresolved D. CDR1 is DFQATT and CDR2 is SNEGSKA in the germline V gene (reference sequence). The CDR3 spans 16 residues. V lost 0 bases and J lost 1, with 12 bases in between. Written as DNA, the CDR3 is TGCAGTGCTAGAGAGGTTGGCGGTGTGAACACCGGGGAGCTGTTTTTT. Protein sequence: CSAREVGGVNTGELFF.

Only a few counts were recorded for this clonotype. V gene TRBV5-4 combines with J gene TRBJ1-4; maybe TRBD1 (6 bases). V was pared by 4 bases and J by 8 bases, with 18 bases between. This CDR3 contains 15 residues. Germline lookup yields CDR1 SGHNT and CDR2 YYREEE (reference sequence). CDR3 amino acids: CASSTNRARGEKLFF. The CDR3 region has the DNA TGTGCCAGCAGCACCAACAGGGCCAGGGGCGAAAAACTGTTTTTT.

Judged by abundance, this clonotype is medium-sized (0.01 to 0.1%). CDR3 DNA: TGTGCCAGCAGCCAGCTTGGGACAGGGGGTAATTCACCCCTCCACTTT. It is translated as CASSQLGTGGNSPLHF. The chain is built from TRBV3-1 and TRBJ1-6, with 11 nucleotides matching TRBD1. CDR1 is LGHDT, CDR2 YNNKEL, per germline (reference sequence). CDR3 length: 16 residues. Germline trimming cut 3 bases from V and 6 bases from J; bases unmatched to any gene: 4.

There are many counts of this clonotype. J is TRBJ2-3 and V is TRBV5-1; 14 positions match TRBD2. Germline lookup yields CDR1 SGHRS and CDR2 YFSETQ. With 5 bases clipped from V and 0 bases from J, the junction kept 11 bases outside the gene matches. This CDR3 is built from 19 residues. The CDR3 region has the DNA TGCGCCAGCAGGCGGCCCTCCGGGACTAGCGGGGGCAGCACAGATACGCAGTATTTT. Translating it yields CASRRPSGTSGGSTDTQYF.

This chain connects TRBV12-3 or TRBV12-4 to TRBJ1-5; D not resolved. Trimming took off 1 base at V and 5 bases at J, with 15 bases between the two ends. This CDR3 comprises 16 residues. The DNA for the CDR3 is TGTGCCAGCAGTTTAGGGGTCCCCCAGGCTTATCAGCCCCAGCATTTT. Translated: CASSLGVPQAYQPQHF.

This clonotype showed up just a few times. The chain has TRBV11-2 and TRBJ1-5; D is undetermined. Trimming took off 0 bases at V and 2 bases at J, with 11 bases between the two ends. Germline CDR1 is SGHAT and CDR2 is FQNNGV. This CDR3 contains 16 residues. In nucleotides, the CDR3 is TGTGCCAGCAGCTTAGATTTCGGGCAGGGCAATCAGCCCCAGCATTTT. The encoded protein is CASSLDFGQGNQPQHF.

This clonotype came up many times. This chain connects TRBV7-2 to TRBJ1-2; no clear D gene. In germline, CDR1 is SGHTA, CDR2 FQGNSA. V was trimmed by 8 bases and J by 0 bases, leaving 7 bases between them. The CDR3 has 12 residues. The CDR3 spells CASRQANYGYTF. CDR3 DNA: TGTGCCAGCCGCCAAGCTAACTATGGCTACACCTTC.

This clonotype was seen a few times. V usage is TRBV2 and J usage is TRBJ1-1, with 9 bases matching TRBD1. V shed 6 bases and J 4 bases; nucleotides not matched to a gene: 6. CDR3 length: 14 amino acids. In germline, CDR1 is SNHLY, CDR2 FYNNEI. The CDR3 DNA reads as TGTGCCAGCAGGGATGCACAGGGGGCCACTGAAGCTTTCTTT. Translating it yields CASRDAQGATEAFF.

J is TRBJ1-2 and V is TRBV20-1; possible D gene TRBD1, 6 bases. From germline, CDR1 is DFQATT and CDR2 SNEGSKA (reference sequence). This CDR3 spans 16 amino acids. With 6 bases removed from V and 3 bases from J, the gap between germline ends came to 23 bases. The chain's CDR3 is CSAATLPGHQDYGYTF. CDR3 bases: TGCAGTGCCGCTACCCTTCCGGGACACCAAGACTATGGCTACACCTTC.

This clonotype showed up many times. This chain links TRBV30 with TRBJ2-7, with D unresolved. Germline CDR1 GTSNPN, CDR2 SVGIG (reference sequence). This CDR3 is built from 13 residues. V was cut by 1 base and J by 7 bases, with 14 bases left in between. This chain's CDR3 is CAWSGGVVEEQYF. As DNA, the CDR3 is TGTGCCTGGAGTGGTGGGGTCGTGGAGGAGCAGTACTTC.

This clonotype was seen at least ten times. This chain links TRBV5-1 with TRBJ2-7; 10 bases align to TRBD1. The CDR3 has 13 amino acids. The V gene's germline CDR1 is SGHRS and CDR2 YFSETQ. The trim removed 0 bases at V and 6 bases at J, leaving 0 bases unmatched. Here the CDR3 reads CASSLGDRGEQYF. Here the CDR3 DNA reads TGCGCCAGCAGCTTGGGGGACAGGGGCGAGCAGTACTTC.

This clonotype was observed at least ten times. The rearrangement uses TRBV5-1 and TRBJ1-6; D call uncertain. Trimming stripped 4 bases from V and 0 bases from J, with 14 bases between. The CDR3 runs to 17 residues. The germline V gene has CDR1 SGHRS and CDR2 YFSETQ. The CDR3, as DNA: TGCGCCAGCAGCCCGGGAACACCGAGCTCCTATAATTCACCCCTCCACTTT. This encodes CASSPGTPSSYNSPLHF.

There are a few counts of this clonotype. This chain joins TRBV5-5 and TRBJ2-5; D ambiguous. V lost 4 bases, J lost 1 base, and 11 bases lay in between. The CDR3 spans 14 residues. CDR1 is SGHKS and CDR2 is YYEKEE in the germline V gene (reference sequence). CDR3 sequence reads: CASSPREVQETQYF. The DNA of the CDR3 is TGTGCCAGCAGCCCTCGCGAGGTCCAAGAGACCCAGTACTTC.

This clonotype has more than one count but fewer than ten. The V gene is TRBV29-1, the J gene TRBJ1-1, with D possibly matching TRBD1 (5 bases). The CDR3 is made up of 13 amino acids. CDR1 SQVTM and CDR2 ANQGSEA come from the germline V gene. Trimming took off 6 bases at V and 3 bases at J, with 14 bases between the two ends. CDR3 bases: TGCAGCGTGGAGGAGTGGGGCGACACTGAAGCTTTCTTT. Its translation: CSVEEWGDTEAFF.

The CDR3 DNA follows: TGCAGCGTTGCGGGATTCACAGATACGCAGTATTTT. This gives the protein CSVAGFTDTQYF. The chain uses TRBV29-1 and TRBJ2-3; D might be TRBD2 (5 bases). Per the germline V gene, CDR1 is SQVTM and CDR2 is ANQGSEA. There are 12 residues in the CDR3. V was trimmed by 4 bases and J by 2 bases, leaving 7 bases between them.

This clonotype was observed many times. The chain uses TRBV11-2 and TRBJ2-3; TRBD2 agrees at 10 bases. There are 16 residues in the CDR3. Germline values: CDR1 SGHAT, CDR2 FQNNGV. V lost 1 base and J lost 2; bases outside the gene matches: 3. The CDR3 is CASSLGAGGLTDTQYF. CDR3 nucleotide sequence: TGTGCCAGCAGCTTAGGAGCGGGGGGGCTCACAGATACGCAGTATTTT.

This clonotype has a count of ten or more. The chain joins TRBV6-2 or TRBV6-3 to TRBJ2-1; D tentatively fits TRBD1 or TRBD2 (5 bases each). The CDR3 has 15 residues. The germline V and J ends were trimmed by 0 bases and 8 bases, with 14 bases remaining between them. The germline V gene has CDR1 MNHEY and CDR2 SVGEGT. CDR3 amino acids: CASSYSGVGGDEQFF. CDR3 coding DNA: TGTGCCAGCAGTTACTCGGGGGTTGGTGGCGATGAGCAGTTCTTC.

This clonotype came up a few times. V gene TRBV12-3 or TRBV12-4 combines with J gene TRBJ1-6; 10 bases line up with TRBD1. The CDR3 is 15 residues long. After removal of 3 bases from V and 9 bases from J, the junction contained 5 bases not matched to a gene. CDR3 protein: CASSLLGTGASPLHF. DNA of the CDR3: TGTGCCAGCAGTTTGCTGGGGACAGGGGCTTCACCCCTCCACTTT.

The CDR3 DNA is TGCGCCAGCAGCTTGTTTCCGGATAATGAGCAGTTCTTC. As protein: CASSLFPDNEQFF. V and J are TRBV5-1 and TRBJ2-1; no clear D. Germline CDR1 reads SGHRS; CDR2 reads YFSETQ. The CDR3 is 13 amino acids. With 1 base removed from V and 7 bases from J, the gap between germline ends came to 9 bases.

Only a few counts were recorded for this clonotype. The rearrangement joins TRBV9 to TRBJ2-2; no clear D gene. Trimming pared 0 bases from V and 6 bases from J, leaving 12 bases between. Germline CDR1 is SGDLS and CDR2 is YYNGEE. The CDR3 contains 15 residues. CDR3 residues: CASSVGQKRAGELFF. The CDR3 DNA reads as TGTGCCAGCAGCGTAGGTCAGAAAAGGGCCGGGGAGCTGTTTTTT.

A few counts support this clonotype. The CDR3 nucleotides are TGCGCCAGCAGCGTACCTACTAGCGGGGATGCAGATACGCAGTATTTT. It translates to CASSVPTSGDADTQYF. The chain links TRBV5-1 to TRBJ2-3, with 10 bases identical to TRBD2. The CDR3 has 16 residues. Trimming took 4 bases from V and 4 from J; bases not matched to a gene: 9. Germline V gene sequence: CDR1 SGHRS, CDR2 YFSETQ.